Presented here are 2 T cell receptor beta chains from one specimen sequenced in a study of T cell responses to AZD1222 COVID-19 vaccine. TCRdb's table, derived via immunoSEQ multiplex PCR, lists solely in-frame clones and lacks some. The sample includes around 76,000 clones, about four fifths of them seen just once. Sequencing used peripheral blood, obtained on day 0 of AZD1222 vaccination. These receptors were obtained from an adult in good health.

The chain links TRBV20-1 to TRBJ2-5; D is uncertain. Germline CDR1 and CDR2: DFQATT and SNEGSKA (reference sequence). The CDR3 length is 11 residues. Between the trimmed V and J ends, which lost 8 bases and 5 bases, there was a span of 12 bases. The CDR3 sequence: CSSLRRETQYF. In nucleotides, the CDR3 is TGCAGTTCCCTCAGACGGGAGACCCAGTACTTC.

The chain carries TRBV28 and TRBJ1-6, with D unclear. This CDR3 comprises 12 residues. Trimming took 7 bases from V and 8 from J, leaving 9 bases between them. Germline lookup yields CDR1 MDHEN and CDR2 SYDVKM. CDR3 nucleotides: TGTGCCAGCAATCTGCCCTATTCACCCCTCCACTTT. Translation: CASNLPYSPLHF.